The following is a TCR beta chain sequence with its context. The data belong to a study of T cell responses to AZD1222 COVID-19 vaccine. Using immunoSEQ multiplex PCR, the repertoire was profiled, and TCRdb retains in-frame clones only, with some absent. The sample lists nearly 110,000 clones, about 90% occurring once. With 4 bases removed from V and 4 bases from J, the gap between germline ends came to 5 bases. The CDR3 totals 11 residues. Germline loops: CDR1 MNHEY, CDR2 SVGAGI. This TCR was sampled from an adult who received the AZD1222 COVID-19 vaccine. The chain has TRBV6-5 and TRBJ2-7; D remains unclear. This sample comprised peripheral blood, obtained 28 days after the second AZD1222 dose. CDR3 sequence reads: CASSLGYEQYF. CDR3 nucleotides: TGTGCCAGCAGTTTAGGGTACGAGCAGTACTTC.